This T cell receptor (beta chain) was profiled in a study of cytomegalovirus exposure and HLA in healthy donors. PCR primers comprised 60 Vbeta and 13 Jbeta primers. Measured with immunoSEQ multiplex PCR; TCRdb has only the in-frame clones, and not every one. The table lists about 110,000 clones, 79% of them singletons. Looked up from germline, CDR1 is LNHDA and CDR2 is SQIVND (reference sequence). V was pared by 5 bases and J by 6 bases, with 4 bases of the junction left unmatched. The length of the CDR3 is 15 residues. The source is a woman in her thirties or forties in good health and CMV-seronegative. The V call is TRBV19, the J call TRBJ2-1; 13 bases align to TRBD2. Sequenced material: PBMCs. The CDR3 DNA sequence: TGTGCCAGTAGTGTTTGGACTAGCGGGGGCAATGAGCAGTTCTTC. Translating it yields CASSVWTSGGNEQFF. The variable domain in full, completed from reference TRBV19 and TRBJ2-1, reads DGGITQSPKYLFRKEGQNVTLSCEQNLNHDAMYWYRQDPGQGLRLIYYSQIVNDFQKGDIAEGYSVSREKKESFPLTVTSAQKNPTAFYLCASSVWTSGGNEQFFGPGTRLTVL.